This T cell receptor beta chain comes out of a study of blood T cell repertoires in COVID-19. Trimming took off 2 bases at V and 0 bases at J, with 8 bases between the two ends. This CDR3 region has 15 residues. Germline V lookup: CDR1 SGHTA, CDR2 FQGTGA. Sequencing used immunoSEQ multiplex PCR; TCRdb keeps in-frame clones, though not all of them. The table has just under 350,000 clones, more than 70% seen once. This clone has more than one count but fewer than ten. Sequenced input: peripheral blood. This receptor was obtained from a woman in her 70s with COVID-19, enrolled during active disease. This chain uses TRBV7-3 with TRBJ2-1, with D possibly TRBD2 on 6 matching bases. In nucleotides, the CDR3 is TGTGCCAGCAGCTTAGCGGGGAGCTCCTACAATGAGCAGTTCTTC. Translated: CASSLAGSSYNEQFF.